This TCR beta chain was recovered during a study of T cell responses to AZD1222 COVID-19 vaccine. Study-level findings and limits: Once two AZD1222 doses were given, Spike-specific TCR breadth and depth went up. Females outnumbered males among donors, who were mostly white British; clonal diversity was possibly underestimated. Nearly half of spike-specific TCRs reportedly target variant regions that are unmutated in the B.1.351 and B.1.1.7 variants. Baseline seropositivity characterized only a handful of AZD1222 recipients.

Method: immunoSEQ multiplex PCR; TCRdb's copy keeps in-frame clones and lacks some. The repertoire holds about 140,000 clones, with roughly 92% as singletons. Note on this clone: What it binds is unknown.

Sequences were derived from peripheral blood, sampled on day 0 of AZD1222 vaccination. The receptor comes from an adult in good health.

In DNA form, the CDR3 reads TGTGCCAGCAGCGTCCGGGACAGGGCTGAAAAACTGTTTTTT. Its translation: CASSVRDRAEKLFF. The rearrangement joins TRBV7-9 to TRBJ1-4; TRBD1 matches at 9 bases. This CDR3 comprises 14 residues. CDR1 is SEHNR and CDR2 is FQNEAQ in the germline V gene (reference sequence). V gave up 5 bases and J gave up 7 bases; unmatched junction bases: 5.